This paragraph reports one TCR beta chain. This receptor's antigen is unknown. Within one base of it there is no much larger clone, and no base qualities were kept. This sample was taken from a study of blood T cell repertoires in COVID-19 (dated by TCRdb to 2020 to 2021). For context, the study as a whole: Samples covering the acute and convalescent phases of COVID-19 were provided by collaborators in the United States, Italy and Spain. Sample metadata almost always included a de-identified subject ID, COVID-19 status, age in years and sex. The material from the prospective study consisted of cDNA or gDNA derived from T cells, B-cell-depleted T cells, or PBMCs. The dataset comprised deeply sampled blood TCRbeta repertoires from subjects exposed to, actively infected with, or recovered from COVID-19. Samples were obtained from the ongoing ImmuneRACE study (first 160 participants) and from 1,254 subjects provided by 6 global collaborators. A freely available public database, intended as a resource for researchers studying the immune response to SARS-CoV-2, is where the repertoires were released. HLA class I and class II types, where available, came from metadata supplied by the sample provider rather than from assay-based typing. The study at large found these results: How much clinical and demographic metadata was included differed by source and by participant, and the metadata was provided uncurated.

Including the terminal cysteine and phenylalanine, the CDR3 comprises 18 residues. The DNA shown is the 54-base CDR3, in frame from base 1. The germline V gene specifies SGHTA as CDR1 and FQGNSA as CDR2. The V end gives up 5 bases and the J end 5 bases, leaving 18 bases in the junction not matched to a gene. Whole blood was collected in K2EDTA tubes by collaborating institutions according to the institutions' own protocols. For TCRbeta analysis, collaborator samples were shipped as frozen whole blood, as isolated PBMCs, or as DNA extracted from either sample type. The immunoSEQ Assay, a bias-controlled multiplex PCR, was used to amplify TCRbeta CDR3 regions from genomic DNA. Under the source paper's analysis protocol: Nucleated cell counts per sample were estimated from amplification of reference gene primers within the assay. To quantify the absolute abundance of each unique TCRbeta CDR3 rearrangement, sequence reads were collapsed and filtered. For each sample, productive Simpson clonality was calculated as the square root of Simpson's diversity index across productive rearrangements. This immuneACCESS table, as held by TCRdb, lists in-frame sequences with V and J called but not all clones. Of the missing ones, under half trace to an unresolved V gene in checked studies; the others have no known cause. The V and J calls and clone size come from that table; D and trimming were worked out from the DNA. The sample yields some 170,000 clones; roughly 80% were counted once. Of the sample, roughly 20% is held by the ten largest clones.

Sequenced sample: peripheral blood. The rearrangement joined TRBV7-2 to TRBJ2-5, with TRBD2 matching 9 junction bases. This receptor was obtained from a woman older than 75 with acute or convalescent COVID-19. The CDR3 in this case is CASSPRGWLAGSPETQYF. The DNA sequence is as follows: TGTGCCAGCAGCCCAAGAGGGTGGCTAGCGGGGTCCCCGGAGACCCAGTACTTC. This CDR3, with the reference TRBV7-2 and TRBJ2-5 proteins standing in past its ends, gives the full variable domain GAGVSQSPSNKVTEKGKDVELRCDPISGHTALYWYRQSLGQGLEFLIYFQGNSAPDKSGLPSDRFSAERTGGSVSTLTIQRTQQEDSAVYLCASSPRGWLAGSPETQYFGPGTRLLVL.